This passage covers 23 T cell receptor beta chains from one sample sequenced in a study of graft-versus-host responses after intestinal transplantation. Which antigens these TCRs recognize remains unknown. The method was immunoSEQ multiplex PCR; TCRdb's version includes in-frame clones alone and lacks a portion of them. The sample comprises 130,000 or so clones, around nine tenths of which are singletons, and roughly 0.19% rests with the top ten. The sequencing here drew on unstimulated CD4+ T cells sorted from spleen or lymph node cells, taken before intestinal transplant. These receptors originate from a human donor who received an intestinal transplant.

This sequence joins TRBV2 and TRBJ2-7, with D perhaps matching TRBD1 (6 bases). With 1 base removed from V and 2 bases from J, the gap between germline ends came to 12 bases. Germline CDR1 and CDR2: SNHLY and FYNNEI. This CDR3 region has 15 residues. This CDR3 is CASSEGPGDAYEQYF. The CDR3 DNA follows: TGTGCCAGCAGTGAAGGGCCAGGGGATGCCTACGAGCAGTACTTC.

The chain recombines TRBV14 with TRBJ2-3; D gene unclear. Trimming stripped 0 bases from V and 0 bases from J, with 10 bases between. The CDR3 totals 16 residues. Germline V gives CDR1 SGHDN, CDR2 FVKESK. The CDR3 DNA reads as TGTGCCAGCAGCCAAGAAGGCGACACTAGCACAGATACGCAGTATTTT. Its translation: CASSQEGDTSTDTQYF.

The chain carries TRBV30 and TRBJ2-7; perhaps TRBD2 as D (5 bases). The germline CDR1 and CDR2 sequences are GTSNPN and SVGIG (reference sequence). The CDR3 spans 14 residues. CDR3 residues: CAFKSWEMPYEQYF. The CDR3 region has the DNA TGTGCGTTCAAATCGTGGGAGATGCCCTACGAGCAGTACTTC.

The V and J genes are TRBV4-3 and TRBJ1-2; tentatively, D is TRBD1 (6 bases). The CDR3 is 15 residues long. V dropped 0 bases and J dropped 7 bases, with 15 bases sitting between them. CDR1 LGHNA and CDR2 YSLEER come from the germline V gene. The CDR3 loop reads CASSQDRTGSSGYTF. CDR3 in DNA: TGCGCCAGCAGCCAAGATAGAACAGGGTCTTCTGGCTACACCTTC.

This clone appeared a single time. The CDR3 DNA reads as TGCGCCAGCAGTGAGTCGGGCCACACCATATATTTT. Amino acid sequence: CASSESGHTIYF. This chain connects TRBV10-2 to TRBJ1-3, with unresolved D. From germline, CDR1 is WSHSY and CDR2 SAAADI. The ends were cut back, 0 bases at V and 8 bases at J, with 5 bases in the middle. This CDR3 has 12 residues.

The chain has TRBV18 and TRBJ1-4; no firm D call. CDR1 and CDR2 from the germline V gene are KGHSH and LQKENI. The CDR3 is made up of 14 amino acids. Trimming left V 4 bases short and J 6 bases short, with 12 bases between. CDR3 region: CASSRSVSDEKLFF. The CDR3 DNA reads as TGTGCCAGCTCACGATCAGTCTCGGATGAAAAACTGTTTTTT. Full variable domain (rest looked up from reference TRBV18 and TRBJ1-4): NAGVMQNPRHLVRRRGQEARLRCSPMKGHSHVYWYRQLPEEGLKFMVYLQKENIIDESGMPKERFSAEFPKEGPSILRIQQVVRGDSAAYFCASSRSVSDEKLFFGSGTQLSVL.

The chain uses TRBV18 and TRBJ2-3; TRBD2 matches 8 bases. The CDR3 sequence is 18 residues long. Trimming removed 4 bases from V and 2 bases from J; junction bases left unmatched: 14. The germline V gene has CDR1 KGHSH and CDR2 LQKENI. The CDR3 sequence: CASSLRRSGSGNTDTQYF. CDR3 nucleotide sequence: TGTGCCAGCTCACTCCGAAGGTCGGGTAGCGGGAACACAGATACGCAGTATTTT.

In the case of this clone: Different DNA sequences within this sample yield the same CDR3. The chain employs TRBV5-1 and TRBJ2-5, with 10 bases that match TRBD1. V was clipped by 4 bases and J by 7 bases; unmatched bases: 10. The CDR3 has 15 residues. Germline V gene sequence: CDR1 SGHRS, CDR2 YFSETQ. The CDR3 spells CASSQGDRGRGTQYF. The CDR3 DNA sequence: TGCGCCAGCAGCCAGGGCGACAGGGGGCGCGGGACCCAGTACTTC.

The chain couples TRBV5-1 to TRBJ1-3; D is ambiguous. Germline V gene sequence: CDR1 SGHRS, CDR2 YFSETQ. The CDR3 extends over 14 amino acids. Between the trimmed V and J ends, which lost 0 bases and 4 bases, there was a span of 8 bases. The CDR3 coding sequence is TGCGCCAGCAGCTTGGACGGGAGCGGAAACACCATATATTTT. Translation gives CASSLDGSGNTIYF.

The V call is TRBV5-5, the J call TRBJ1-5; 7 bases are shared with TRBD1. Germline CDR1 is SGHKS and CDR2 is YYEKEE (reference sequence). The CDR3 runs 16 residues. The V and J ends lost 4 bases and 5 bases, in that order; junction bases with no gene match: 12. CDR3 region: CASSLRTGTTDQPQHF. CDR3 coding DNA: TGTGCCAGCAGCCTGCGGACAGGTACAACCGATCAGCCCCAGCATTTT.

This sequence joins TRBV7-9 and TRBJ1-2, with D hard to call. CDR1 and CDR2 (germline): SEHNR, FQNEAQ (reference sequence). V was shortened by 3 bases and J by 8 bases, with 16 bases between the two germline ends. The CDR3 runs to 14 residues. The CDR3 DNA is TGTGCCAGCAGCTTGATGGTCATAGCTCTCGGCTACACCTTC. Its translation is CASSLMVIALGYTF.

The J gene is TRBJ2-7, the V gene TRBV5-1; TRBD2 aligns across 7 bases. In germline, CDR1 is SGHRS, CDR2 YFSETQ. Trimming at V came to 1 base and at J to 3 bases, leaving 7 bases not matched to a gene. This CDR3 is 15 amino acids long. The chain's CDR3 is CASSLFGGLDYEQYF. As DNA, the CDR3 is TGCGCCAGCAGCTTGTTCGGCGGACTAGACTACGAGCAGTACTTC.

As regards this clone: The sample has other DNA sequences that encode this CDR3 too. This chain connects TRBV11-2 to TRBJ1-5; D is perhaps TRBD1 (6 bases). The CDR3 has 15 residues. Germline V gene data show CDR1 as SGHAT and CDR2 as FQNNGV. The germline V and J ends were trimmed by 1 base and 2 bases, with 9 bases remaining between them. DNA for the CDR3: TGTGCCAGCAGCTTAGCAGGGGCAGGCAATCAGCCCCAGCATTTT. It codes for CASSLAGAGNQPQHF.

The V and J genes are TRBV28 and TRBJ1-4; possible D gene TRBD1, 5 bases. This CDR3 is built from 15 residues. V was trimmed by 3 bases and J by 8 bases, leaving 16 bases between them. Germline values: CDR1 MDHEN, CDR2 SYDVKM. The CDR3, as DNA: TGTGCCAGCAGTTTCGACAGTGCCCGGAGGGAAAAACTGTTTTTT. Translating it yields CASSFDSARREKLFF.

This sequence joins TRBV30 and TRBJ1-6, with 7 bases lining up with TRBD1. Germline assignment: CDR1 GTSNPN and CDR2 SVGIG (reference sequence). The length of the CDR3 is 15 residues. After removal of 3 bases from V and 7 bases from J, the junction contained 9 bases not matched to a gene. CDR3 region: CAWSILTGKNSPLHF. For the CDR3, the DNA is TGTGCCTGGAGCATACTGACAGGGAAGAATTCACCCCTCCACTTT.

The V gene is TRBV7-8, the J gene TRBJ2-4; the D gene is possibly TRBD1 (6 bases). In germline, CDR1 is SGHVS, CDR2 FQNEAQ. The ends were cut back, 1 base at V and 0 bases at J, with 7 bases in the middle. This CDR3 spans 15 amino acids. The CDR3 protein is CASSLEQGAKNIQYF. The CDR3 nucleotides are TGTGCCAGCAGCTTAGAACAGGGAGCCAAAAACATTCAGTACTTC.

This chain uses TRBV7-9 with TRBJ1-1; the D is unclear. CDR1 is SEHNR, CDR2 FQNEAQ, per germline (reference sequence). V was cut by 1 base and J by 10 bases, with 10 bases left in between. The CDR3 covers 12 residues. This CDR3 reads CASSLDENGAFF. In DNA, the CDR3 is TGTGCCAGCAGCTTAGATGAGAACGGAGCTTTCTTT.

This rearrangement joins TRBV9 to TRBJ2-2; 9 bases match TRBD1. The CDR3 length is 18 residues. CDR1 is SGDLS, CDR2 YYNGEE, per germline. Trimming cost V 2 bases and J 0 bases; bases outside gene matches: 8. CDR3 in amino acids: CASSVHPGQGPNTGELFF. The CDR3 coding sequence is TGTGCCAGCAGCGTTCACCCGGGACAGGGACCGAACACCGGGGAGCTGTTTTTT.

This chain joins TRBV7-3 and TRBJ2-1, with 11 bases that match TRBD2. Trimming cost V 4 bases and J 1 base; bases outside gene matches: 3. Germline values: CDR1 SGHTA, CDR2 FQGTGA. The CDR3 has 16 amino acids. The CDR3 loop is CASSSTSGNSYNEQFF. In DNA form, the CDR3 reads TGTGCCAGCAGCTCGACTAGCGGGAATTCCTACAATGAGCAGTTCTTC. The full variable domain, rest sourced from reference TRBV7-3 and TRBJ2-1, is GAGVSQTPSNKVTEKGKYVELRCDPISGHTALYWYRQSLGQGPEFLIYFQGTGAADDSGLPNDRFFAVRPEGSVSTLKIQRTERGDSAVYLCASSSTSGNSYNEQFFGPGTRLTVL.

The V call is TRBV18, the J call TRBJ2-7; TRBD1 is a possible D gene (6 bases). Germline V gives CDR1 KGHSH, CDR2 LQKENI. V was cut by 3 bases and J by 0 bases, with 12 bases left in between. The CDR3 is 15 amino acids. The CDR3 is CASSPRTDYSYEQYF. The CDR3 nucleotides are TGTGCCAGCTCACCCAGGACAGATTACTCCTACGAGCAGTACTTC.

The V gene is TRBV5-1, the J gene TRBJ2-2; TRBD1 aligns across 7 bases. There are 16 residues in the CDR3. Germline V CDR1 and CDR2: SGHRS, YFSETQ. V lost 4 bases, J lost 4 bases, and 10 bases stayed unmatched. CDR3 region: CASSGGTGAGTGELFF. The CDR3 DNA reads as TGCGCCAGCAGCGGAGGCACAGGGGCGGGCACCGGGGAGCTGTTTTTT.

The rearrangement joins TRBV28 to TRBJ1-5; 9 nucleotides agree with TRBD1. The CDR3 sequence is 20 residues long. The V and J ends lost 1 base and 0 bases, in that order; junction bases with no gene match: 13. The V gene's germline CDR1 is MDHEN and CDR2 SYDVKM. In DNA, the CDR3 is TGTGCCAGCAGTTTATATTTTCGTCTCCGGGACAGGGATAGCAATCAGCCCCAGCATTTT. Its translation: CASSLYFRLRDRDSNQPQHF.

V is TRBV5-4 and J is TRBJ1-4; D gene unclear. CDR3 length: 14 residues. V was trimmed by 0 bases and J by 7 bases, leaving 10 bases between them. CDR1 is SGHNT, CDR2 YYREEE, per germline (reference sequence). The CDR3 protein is CASSLGRSGEKLFF. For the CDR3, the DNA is TGTGCCAGCAGCTTGGGCAGAAGCGGTGAAAAACTGTTTTTT.